Listed below are T cell receptor beta chains from one sample, sequenced in a study of blood T cell repertoires in COVID-19. Profiling relied on immunoSEQ multiplex PCR, and the TCRdb table lists in-frame clones only, not all of them. Among 140,000 to 150,000 clones listed, around four fifths were seen once. The sequencing sample was made of peripheral blood. The origin of the receptors is a human donor in a cohort sampled during active COVID-19. CDR3s include the opening cysteine and the closing phenylalanine or tryptophan. D genes are given only for firm matches. For some rows the clone size is stated as once, few or many, or as a class when expanded; others skip it.

j_call d_call v_call clone_size cdr3_aa cdr3_nt
TRBJ1-2 TRBD1 TRBV10-3 - CAIRDRNYGYTF TGTGCCATCAGGGACAGGAACTATGGCTACACCTTC
TRBJ2-1 TRBD2 TRBV2 - CASSSLAGGLYNEQFF TGTGCCAGCAGCTCTCTAGCGGGGGGCCTCTACAATGAGCAGTTCTTC
TRBJ2-2 - TRBV11-2 - CASSRIPFELFF TGTGCCAGCAGCCGTATCCCTTTTGAGCTGTTTTTT
TRBJ1-5 - TRBV4-2 - CASSQDQATDPKPQHF TGTGCCAGCAGCCAAGATCAGGCCACTGACCCCAAGCCCCAGCATTTT
TRBJ2-1 TRBD2 TRBV3-1/TRBV3-2 - CASSRLIGGGKSNEQFF TGTGCCAGCAGCCGCCTCATTGGCGGGGGGAAATCCAATGAGCAGTTCTTC
TRBJ1-1 - TRBV11-2 - CASSLAGQMNTEAFF TGTGCCAGCAGCTTAGCGGGACAAATGAACACTGAAGCTTTCTTT
TRBJ2-1 TRBD1 TRBV7-6 - CASSSEGQGAYNEQFF TGTGCCAGCAGCTCAGAGGGACAGGGGGCCTACAATGAGCAGTTCTTC
TRBJ1-1 - TRBV7-2 few CASSLNGGVTEAFF TGTGCCAGCAGCTTAAACGGAGGGGTTACTGAAGCTTTCTTT
TRBJ1-4 - TRBV2 few CASSGGLGEKLFF TGTGCCAGCAGTGGGGGGCTGGGTGAAAAACTGTTTTTT
TRBJ1-4 - TRBV28 - CASSPTAGMREKLFF TGTGCCAGCAGCCCCACCGCGGGGATGCGTGAAAAACTGTTTTTT
TRBJ1-2 TRBD1 TRBV24-1 - CATSDRGTGKGYTF TGTGCCACCAGTGACCGCGGGACAGGGAAAGGCTACACCTTC
TRBJ2-1 TRBD2 TRBV4-2 - CASSQEGELRGNEQFF TGTGCCAGCAGCCAAGAAGGGGAGTTGCGGGGGAATGAGCAGTTCTTC
TRBJ2-1 TRBD2 TRBV9 - CASSTGLAGLRHNEQFF TGTGCCAGCAGCACGGGACTAGCGGGCCTGAGGCACAATGAGCAGTTCTTC
TRBJ1-6 - TRBV3-1/TRBV3-2 - CASSPRGNNSPLHF TGTGCCAGCAGCCCCCGGGGAAATAATTCACCCCTCCACTTT